These T cell receptor beta chains were read from a single sample in a study of a mutant IDH1 vaccine in newly diagnosed glioma. Here immunoSEQ multiplex PCR was the method, and the copy in TCRdb shows in-frame clones only, minus some. This sample has roughly 71,000 clones, with 80% to 90% found just once. The specimen was PBMCs, collected from a glioma patient treated with radiotherapy, temozolomide or both. The receptor source for this set is a man aged 30-40 years with glioma. Each CDR3 is given with its conserved first and last residue. A D gene is named only where the DNA matches it firmly. The size of a clone is reported for some rows only, either as once, few or many, or as a class for expanded clones.

d_call j_call v_call cdr3_length clone_size cdr3_nt cdr3_aa
- TRBJ2-2 TRBV18 13 - TGTGCCAGCTCACCACCCCGTCTCAGGGAGCTGTTTTTT CASSPPRLRELFF
TRBD1 TRBJ2-3 TRBV28 18 - TGTGCCAGCAGTTTATCGAGACAGGGGGCCGTAAGCACAGATACGCAGTATTTT CASSLSRQGAVSTDTQYF
- TRBJ1-4 TRBV5-1 16 - TGCGCCAGCAGCTTGGCAGGCGGCAGGGTAAATGAAAAACTGTTTTTT CASSLAGGRVNEKLFF
- TRBJ1-2 TRBV5-1 13 - TGCGCCAGCAGCCAGACCCAAACCGGGGGCTACACCTTC CASSQTQTGGYTF
- TRBJ2-1 TRBV11-3 15 - TGTGCCAGCAGCTTAAGGGGGGCAGGGATGAATGAGCAGTTCTTC CASSLRGAGMNEQFF
- TRBJ1-1 TRBV19 13 - TGTGCCAGTAGGACCGGTCCCACGCTCGAAGCTTTCTTT CASRTGPTLEAFF
- TRBJ2-5 TRBV28 12 - TGTGCCAGCACCGTCACCGGGGAGACCCAGTACTTC CASTVTGETQYF
TRBD1 TRBJ1-1 TRBV7-9 15 - TGTGCCAGCAGCTTAGTCTCGTCAGGGGGGACTGAAGCTTTCTTT CASSLVSSGGTEAFF
- TRBJ1-5 TRBV18 15 - TGTGCCAGCTCACCCTCCGAGGTAATTAATCAGCCCCAGCATTTT CASSPSEVINQPQHF
- TRBJ2-2 TRBV19 12 - TGTGCCAGTAGCGTTTTTCGCGGGGAGCTGTTTTTT CASSVFRGELFF
TRBD2 TRBJ2-1 TRBV18 17 - TGTGCCAGCTCACCACAGCGGGGGGACCGCCCTTACAATGAGCAGTTCTTC CASSPQRGDRPYNEQFF
TRBD1 TRBJ1-5 TRBV2 17 few TGTGCCAGCAGAGCATTACCGACAGGGGTAAGCAATCAGCCCCAGCATTTT CASRALPTGVSNQPQHF
TRBD1 TRBJ1-2 TRBV15 16 - TGTGCCACCAGCAGAGAGGGAGCAGGGGGCGGATATGGCTACACCTTC CATSREGAGGGYGYTF
TRBD1 TRBJ1-1 TRBV6-6 15 - TGTGCCAGCAGTTACGCGGACAGGGTCGACACTGAAGCTTTCTTT CASSYADRVDTEAFF
- TRBJ1-5 TRBV2 14 once TGTGCCAGCAGCCGGACAGCCACTAATCAGCCCCAGCATTTT CASSRTATNQPQHF
- TRBJ1-5 TRBV7-8 15 - TGTGCCAGCAGCTTAGCGGCAGGAAACAATCAGCCCCAGCATTTT CASSLAAGNNQPQHF
- TRBJ2-5 TRBV29-1 12 - TGCAGCGGCCGACAGATCCAAGAGACCCAGTACTTC CSGRQIQETQYF
TRBD1 TRBJ1-2 TRBV5-4 15 - TGTGCCAGCAGCTTTATGGGGACAGGGAATTATGGCTACACCTTC CASSFMGTGNYGYTF
TRBD2 TRBJ2-5 TRBV5-1 15 - TGCGCCAGCAGCTTGGAGCTTTCGGGGGGAGAGACCCAGTACTTC CASSLELSGGETQYF
TRBD2 TRBJ2-3 TRBV27 15 - TGTGCCAGCAGTTTATTTGCGGGGGGGGCAGATACGCAGTATTTT CASSLFAGGADTQYF
- TRBJ2-5 TRBV30 14 - TGTGCCTGGAGCTATACTAGTCGGGAAGGGACCCAGTACTTC CAWSYTSREGTQYF
- TRBJ2-7 TRBV5-6 13 - TGTGCCAGCAGCGAGGGACCCCCCTACGAGCAGTACTTC CASSEGPPYEQYF
- TRBJ2-3 TRBV27 13 - TGTGCCAGCCCTCGGGGGCATCCAGATACGCAGTATTTT CASPRGHPDTQYF
- TRBJ2-3 TRBV29-1 17 - TGCAGCGTTGAAGATCGGTTGGCTAGCTCTTTGAAAGATACGCAGTATTTT CSVEDRLASSLKDTQYF
- TRBJ2-5 TRBV9 14 - TGTGCCAGCAGCGTAGGGGTAGAGCAAGAGACCCAGTACTTC CASSVGVEQETQYF
- TRBJ1-2 TRBV5-5 16 - TGTGCCAGCAGCACCCCAAGGGCAAATCTTAACTATGGCTACACCTTC CASSTPRANLNYGYTF
- TRBJ1-4 TRBV4-1 17 - TGCGCCAGCAGCATTCATTTTCCTCCAGCAACTAATGAAAAACTGTTTTTT CASSIHFPPATNEKLFF
- TRBJ2-1 TRBV4-1 18 - TGCGCCAGCAGCCAAGATTCCCCTGGCTCGGTCCCCTACAATGAGCAGTTCTTC CASSQDSPGSVPYNEQFF
- TRBJ2-7 TRBV10-3 14 few TGTGCCATCAGTGGCCTCACGGAACCCTACGAGCAGTACTTC CAISGLTEPYEQYF
TRBD1 TRBJ1-3 TRBV5-8 15 - TGTGCCAGCAGCTTGGGACAGGGGTATGGAAACACCATATATTTT CASSLGQGYGNTIYF
- TRBJ2-3 TRBV5-1 14 - TGCGCCAGCGGACGGGGAGGACAATCGGATACGCAGTATTTT CASGRGGQSDTQYF
- TRBJ2-6 TRBV29-1 15 - TGCAGCTACCAGGGTGTAGGCTCTGGGGCCAACGTCCTGACTTTC CSYQGVGSGANVLTF
TRBD1 TRBJ2-1 TRBV28 16 - TGTGCCAGCACCCCTGGGGGGACAGGGGGCGCGTATGAGCAGTTCTTC CASTPGGTGGAYEQFF
- TRBJ2-3 TRBV5-1 15 - TGCGCCAGCAGCTTGGTGGTCGACCGCACAGATACGCAGTATTTT CASSLVVDRTDTQYF
TRBD1 TRBJ1-5 TRBV6-1 16 - TGTGCCAGCAGTGAAAGTCGGGACAGGCGTCATTCAGCCCCAGCATTT CASSESRDRRHSAPAF
TRBD2 TRBJ2-7 TRBV10-2 15 once TGCGCCAGCAGTCCTGGGACTAGCGGCTCCTACGAGCAGTACTTC CASSPGTSGSYEQYF
- TRBJ2-5 TRBV5-1 15 - TGCGCCAGCAGCTTGGATCCGAGGGCTGCCGAGACCCAGTACTTC CASSLDPRAAETQYF
- TRBJ2-1 TRBV14 16 - TGTGCCAGCAGCCAAGAGGGTAGGACCAACTACAATGAGCAGTTCTTC CASSQEGRTNYNEQFF
TRBD1 TRBJ1-4 TRBV5-4 18 - TGTGCCAGCAGCCGAACCGGGACAGGGGGCAGAACTAATGAAAAACTGTTTTTT CASSRTGTGGRTNEKLFF
- TRBJ1-6 TRBV27 17 - TGTGCCAGCACCTTTAGAGGCACCGGATCGGTCGATTCACCCCTCCACTTT CASTFRGTGSVDSPLHF
- TRBJ2-5 TRBV21-1 14 - TGTGCCAGCAGCAAAAGGTGGGGAGGAGAGACCCAGTACTTC CASSKRWGGETQYF
- TRBJ2-7 TRBV29-1 12 - TGCAGCGTTGAAGCGTCAGGGCCCCGGCAGTACTTC CSVEASGPRQYF
TRBD1 TRBJ2-1 TRBV2 15 - TGTGCCAGCAATGAACAGGGGGCGGTCGAGAATGAGCAGTTCTTC CASNEQGAVENEQFF
- TRBJ2-7 TRBV4-1 14 - TGCGCCAGCAGCCTTAGAAGGGGTTCCTACGAGCAGTACTTC CASSLRRGSYEQYF
TRBD1 TRBJ2-7 TRBV9 17 once TGTGCCAGCAGCGTAGGGTTATTGGAGGACAGGGCCTACGAGCAGTACTTC CASSVGLLEDRAYEQYF
- TRBJ1-5 TRBV2 14 - TGTGCCAGCAGTGAAAGGGTGGGCAATCAGCCCCAGCATTTT CASSERVGNQPQHF
TRBD2 TRBJ2-1 TRBV19 14 - TGTGCCAGTAGCCCCGGGACTAATTACAATGAGCAGTTCTTC CASSPGTNYNEQFF
- TRBJ2-7 TRBV5-4 12 - TGTGCCAGCAGCTTGAACTCCTACGAGCAGTACTTC CASSLNSYEQYF
- TRBJ1-3 TRBV29-1 15 - TGCAGCGTTGAAAACGGCCGTGCCTCTGGAAACACCATATATTTT CSVENGRASGNTIYF
- TRBJ1-2 TRBV10-3 15 - TGTGCCATCAGTGACCCCGGGACCGCCATAGGTGGCTACACCTTC CAISDPGTAIGGYTF
TRBD1 TRBJ1-5 TRBV7-6 19 - TGTGCCAGCAGCTTAGAAAGCAGGGGGCGTCACATGGGCAATCAGCCCCAGCATTTT CASSLESRGRHMGNQPQHF
- TRBJ1-4 TRBV7-8 15 - TGTGCCAGCAGCTTAGCGGCAGCGGGAAATGAAAAACTGTTTTTT CASSLAAAGNEKLFF
TRBD2 TRBJ2-2 TRBV25-1 14 once TGTGCCAGCAGCCGGGGGGGTTCCACCGGGGAGCTGTTTTTT CASSRGGSTGELFF
- TRBJ1-3 TRBV9 14 - TGTGCCAGCAGCGTAGACGGCTCTGGAAACACCATATATTTT CASSVDGSGNTIYF
- TRBJ2-7 TRBV29-1 12 few TGCAGCGTTGGACGGACCTTCTACGAGCAGTACTTC CSVGRTFYEQYF